This record covers a single TCR beta chain. The length of the CDR3 is 15 residues. The V and J ends lost 4 bases and 4 bases respectively, with 16 bases between them. CDR1 SGHAT and CDR2 FQNNGV come from the germline V gene. The data are from a study of blood T cell repertoires in COVID-19. The overall study: The United States, Italy and Spain provided the acute and convalescent COVID-19 samples.

Only in-frame clones appear in the TCRdb table, and some are missing; sequencing was by immunoSEQ multiplex PCR. Of roughly 98,000 clones detected, 80% to 90% appear once; the ten largest clones hold 10% to 15%. Sequenced sample: peripheral blood. The chain is built from TRBV11-2 and TRBJ2-5, with D perhaps TRBD1 (6 bases). This receptor was identified in a human donor in a cohort sampled during active COVID-19. CDR3 amino acids: CASSSPQGIGETQYF. CDR3 bases: TGTGCCAGCAGCTCCCCACAGGGTATTGGAGAGACCCAGTACTTC.